Following are 17 T cell receptor beta chains from one sample sequenced in a study of T cell responses to AZD1222 COVID-19 vaccine. Clones were sequenced by immunoSEQ multiplex PCR, and TCRdb holds only the in-frame ones, with some missing. The data show tens of thousands of clones, roughly 90% seen once. The sequenced sample was peripheral blood, obtained on day 0 of MenACWY control vaccination. These receptor sequences come from an adult in good health.

The chain is built from TRBV19 and TRBJ1-1; D is uncertain. The CDR3 runs to 15 residues. Germline V gene lookup returns CDR1 LNHDA and CDR2 SQIVND (reference sequence). V dropped 0 bases and J dropped 0 bases, with 8 bases sitting between them. CDR3 loop: CASSIDVLMNTEAFF. The CDR3 region has the DNA TGTGCCAGTAGTATAGATGTCCTAATGAACACTGAAGCTTTCTTT.

J is TRBJ1-2 and V is TRBV5-1, with D perhaps TRBD1 (6 bases). Trimming removed 3 bases at V and 6 bases at J, with 15 bases between. Germline-derived CDR1 and CDR2 are SGHRS and YFSETQ. The CDR3 has 14 amino acids. In DNA, the CDR3 is TGCGCCAGCAGCTCCGGGACACCCAAAGATGGCTACACCTTC. Its protein product is CASSSGTPKDGYTF.

Here the CDR3 reads CASSWGQSVAFF. DNA of the CDR3: TGTGCCAGCAGTTGGGGACAGTCGGTAGCTTTCTTT. The rearrangement joins TRBV12-3 or TRBV12-4 to TRBJ1-1; 7 bases map to TRBD1. The CDR3 loop spans 12 amino acids. J gave up 10 bases and V 4 bases, and 6 bases lay outside the gene matches.

The chain joins TRBV7-2 to TRBJ1-5; the D gene is possibly TRBD1 (6 bases). The CDR3 is 14 amino acids. Trimming left V 5 bases short and J 1 base short, with 9 bases between. The germline CDR1 and CDR2 sequences are SGHTA and FQGNSA. CDR3 bases: TGTGCCAGCAGCAAGGGACAAAGCAATCAGCCCCAGCATTTT. It specifies CASSKGQSNQPQHF.

J is TRBJ2-7 and V is TRBV5-6; 12 bases are shared with TRBD2. The CDR3 is made up of 16 amino acids. The germline gives CDR1 SGHDT, CDR2 YYEEEE. V shed 4 bases, J shed 2 bases, and the junction held 7 bases outside the gene matches. This CDR3 is CASSRVGLAGPYEQYF. CDR3 in DNA: TGTGCCAGCAGCAGAGTAGGACTAGCGGGGCCCTACGAGCAGTACTTC.

The chain has TRBV10-2 and TRBJ2-3; D is perhaps TRBD1 (5 bases). Per the germline V gene, CDR1 is WSHSY and CDR2 is SAAADI. The CDR3 is 14 residues long. V lost 7 bases and J 7 bases, leaving 18 bases between the germline ends. CDR3 sequence (DNA): TGCGCCAGCACCTTAGGACAAATGGGAAATACGCAGTATTTT. Translated: CASTLGQMGNTQYF.

V usage is TRBV6-5 and J usage is TRBJ1-2, with a possible D match to TRBD1 (6 bases). The V end lost 4 bases, the J end lost 8 bases, and 17 bases lay between the germline ends. Germline V gene lookup returns CDR1 MNHEY and CDR2 SVGAGI. The CDR3 contains 14 residues. CDR3 in amino acids: CASSLRGAAEGYTF. As DNA, the CDR3 is TGTGCCAGCAGTTTGCGGGGGGCAGCGGAAGGCTACACCTTC.

The chain links TRBV19 to TRBJ1-4, with D uncertain. Trimming removed 4 bases from V and 4 bases from J, with 16 bases in between. Per the germline V gene, CDR1 is LNHDA and CDR2 is SQIVND (reference sequence). The CDR3 contains 16 residues. In DNA, the CDR3 is TGTGCCAGTAGTACCCCCAAAGAGGGTAGTAATGAAAAACTGTTTTTT. This encodes CASSTPKEGSNEKLFF.

Details on this clone: Other DNA sequences within the sample encode an identical CDR3. The CDR3 here is CASSPLAGSSYEQYF. In nucleotides, the CDR3 is TGTGCCAGCAGTCCCCTAGCGGGGAGCTCCTACGAGCAGTACTTC. V and J are TRBV27 and TRBJ2-7, with TRBD2 matching over 9 bases. The CDR3 runs to 15 residues. Germline loops: CDR1 MNHEY, CDR2 SMNVEV (reference sequence). The trim removed 5 bases at V and 0 bases at J, leaving 5 bases unmatched.

The gene calls are TRBV4-3 and TRBJ2-7; TRBD1 aligns across 8 bases. The germline V gene has CDR1 LGHNA and CDR2 YSLEER. The CDR3 is 15 residues long. After removal of 0 bases from V and 2 bases from J, the junction contained 3 bases not matched to a gene. CDR3 nucleotides: TGCGCCAGCAGCCAAGATCTACAGGGGGCCTACGAGCAGTACTTC. It translates to CASSQDLQGAYEQYF.

V gene TRBV28 combines with J gene TRBJ2-3, with D possibly TRBD2 on 7 matching bases. Germline V gives CDR1 MDHEN, CDR2 SYDVKM. This CDR3 comprises 14 residues. V lost 5 bases, J lost 4 bases, and 13 bases lay in between. CDR3 protein: CASSQGGLSDTQYF. The CDR3 nucleotides are TGTGCCAGCAGTCAAGGGGGACTATCAGATACGCAGTATTTT.

This clone occurred once. The chain combines TRBV12-5 with TRBJ1-6; a weak D match, TRBD1 (5 bases). Per the germline V gene, CDR1 is LGHNT and CDR2 is FRNRAP. CDR3 length: 13 amino acids. The V gene lost 3 bases and the J gene lost 7 bases, with 7 bases spanning the gap. CDR3 nucleotides: TGTGCTAGTGGTTTCTGGGGCAATTCACCCCTCCACTTT. It yields the protein CASGFWGNSPLHF.

The V gene is TRBV12-5, the J gene TRBJ1-2; D is unresolved. The CDR3 covers 15 residues. CDR1 is LGHNT and CDR2 is FRNRAP in the germline V gene. The V end was cut by 4 bases, the J end by 2 bases, with 14 bases between. The CDR3 DNA sequence: TGTGCTAGTGGTTCATACGAAGCCAGCAACTATGGCTACACCTTC. It codes for CASGSYEASNYGYTF.

In this sample, this clone turned up a few times. The chain is built from TRBV10-1 and TRBJ2-3; D might be TRBD2 (5 bases). Germline assignment: CDR1 WNHNN and CDR2 SYGVQD (reference sequence). Trimming took 7 bases from V and 3 from J, leaving 17 bases between them. CDR3 size: 15 residues. CDR3: CASTDGAAGTDTQYF. The CDR3 nucleotides are TGCGCCAGCACGGACGGAGCGGCTGGAACAGATACGCAGTATTTT.

This sequence joins TRBV20-1 and TRBJ1-1; 7 bases map to TRBD1. The CDR3 contains 13 residues. Trimming cost V 5 bases and J 0 bases; bases outside gene matches: 3. Germline V lookup: CDR1 DFQATT, CDR2 SNEGSKA (reference sequence). The CDR3 region is CSARGQVNTEAFF. The CDR3 DNA is TGCAGTGCTCGTGGACAGGTGAACACTGAAGCTTTCTTT.

V and J are TRBV7-3 and TRBJ2-1; the D gene is possibly TRBD2 (5 bases). The CDR3 extends over 15 amino acids. Trimming stripped 6 bases from V and 0 bases from J, with 12 bases between. Germline V gene sequence: CDR1 SGHTA, CDR2 FQGTGA. Here the CDR3 DNA reads TGTGCCAGCAGTCGGACTTTTAGCTCCTACAATGAGCAGTTCTTC. Translating it yields CASSRTFSSYNEQFF.

The J gene is TRBJ1-5, the V gene TRBV30; D not resolved. Germline V gene sequence: CDR1 GTSNPN, CDR2 SVGIG (reference sequence). The V gene lost 1 base and the J gene lost 1 base, with 5 bases spanning the gap. The CDR3 contains 13 residues. In DNA form, the CDR3 reads TGTGCCTGGAGTGGCAGGAGCAATCAGCCCCAGCATTTT. It specifies CAWSGRSNQPQHF.